The rows below give T cell receptor beta chains drawn from one sample of a study of T cells after posttransplantation cyclophosphamide. Produced via immunoSEQ multiplex PCR; TCRdb's table is partial and in-frame only. The data show tens of thousands of clones, with none appearing a single time. The sequenced material came from PBMCs. All receptors come from a man between 40 and 49 years old in good health, CMV-negative, and a related stem cell transplant donor. The CDR3 runs from the conserved cysteine through the conserved F or W. The D gene is left open where the match is weak. Where a row states a size, it is once, few, many or the class of an expanded clone; other rows omit it.

d_gene: TRBD2; v_gene: TRBV5-1; j_gene: TRBJ2-7; abundance: many; CDR3aa: CASSPASGGPYEQYF; CDR3nt: TGCGCCAGCAGCCCTGCTAGCGGGGGGCCCTACGAGCAGTACTTC
d_gene: NA; v_gene: TRBV5-1; j_gene: TRBJ1-3; abundance: many; CDR3aa: CASSPSGKSSGNTIYF; CDR3nt: TGCGCCAGCAGCCCCTCGGGGAAGAGCTCTGGAAACACCATATATTTT
d_gene: TRBD2; v_gene: TRBV6-1; j_gene: TRBJ2-3; abundance: few; CDR3aa: CASSESASGGADTQYF; CDR3nt: TGTGCCAGCAGTGAATCGGCTAGCGGGGGGGCAGATACGCAGTATTTT
d_gene: TRBD1; v_gene: TRBV25-1; j_gene: TRBJ2-1; abundance: NA; CDR3aa: CASSEWGQGFYNEQFF; CDR3nt: TGTGCCAGCAGTGAGTGGGGACAGGGGTTTTACAATGAGCAGTTCTTC
d_gene: TRBD2; v_gene: TRBV5-4; j_gene: TRBJ2-1; abundance: many; CDR3aa: CASSPGNRLAGYNEQFF; CDR3nt: TGTGCCAGCAGCCCCGGGAATCGACTAGCGGGGTACAATGAGCAGTTCTTC
d_gene: NA; v_gene: TRBV19; j_gene: TRBJ1-6; abundance: many; CDR3aa: CASRIGGNNSPLHF; CDR3nt: TGTGCCAGTAGGATCGGGGGGAATAATTCACCCCTCCACTTT
d_gene: NA; v_gene: TRBV7-2; j_gene: TRBJ2-1; abundance: many; CDR3aa: CASSLVGANEQFF; CDR3nt: TGTGCCAGCAGCTTAGTAGGGGCCAATGAGCAGTTCTTC
d_gene: NA; v_gene: TRBV7-9; j_gene: TRBJ2-5; abundance: many; CDR3aa: CASRGGAETQYF; CDR3nt: TGTGCCAGCCGTGGGGGGGCAGAGACCCAGTACTTC
d_gene: TRBD1; v_gene: TRBV5-4; j_gene: TRBJ2-5; abundance: few; CDR3aa: CASKSGTVQETQYF; CDR3nt: TGTGCCAGCAAATCCGGGACAGTTCAAGAGACCCAGTACTTC
d_gene: TRBD2; v_gene: TRBV4-2; j_gene: TRBJ2-1; abundance: medium-sized; CDR3aa: CASSQDPAGGLQDSYNEQFF; CDR3nt: TGTGCCAGCAGCCAAGATCCAGCGGGAGGGTTACAGGACTCCTACAATGAGCAGTTCTTC
d_gene: TRBD2; v_gene: TRBV9; j_gene: TRBJ2-1; abundance: NA; CDR3aa: CASSPSGSTYNEQFF; CDR3nt: TGTGCCAGCAGTCCTAGCGGGAGCACCTACAATGAGCAGTTCTTC
d_gene: NA; v_gene: TRBV19; j_gene: TRBJ1-1; abundance: many; CDR3aa: CASSIAGGGNTEAFF; CDR3nt: TGTGCCAGTAGTATAGCCGGGGGAGGTAACACTGAAGCTTTCTTT
d_gene: TRBD1; v_gene: TRBV14; j_gene: TRBJ2-5; abundance: many; CDR3aa: CASSQGQGLRETQYF; CDR3nt: TGTGCCAGCAGCCAAGGACAGGGGCTACGGGAGACCCAGTACTTC
d_gene: NA; v_gene: TRBV19; j_gene: TRBJ1-2; abundance: many; CDR3aa: CASSQDTPLNYGYTF; CDR3nt: TGTGCCAGTAGCCAAGACACTCCCCTAAACTATGGCTACACCTTC
d_gene: TRBD2; v_gene: TRBV4-2; j_gene: TRBJ2-3; abundance: many; CDR3aa: CASSNEIREVTDTQYF; CDR3nt: TGTGCCAGCAGCAACGAGATCCGGGAGGTCACAGATACGCAGTATTTT
d_gene: NA; v_gene: TRBV2; j_gene: TRBJ2-7; abundance: many; CDR3aa: CASGAASYEQYF; CDR3nt: TGTGCCAGCGGGGCAGCATCCTACGAGCAGTACTTC
d_gene: TRBD1; v_gene: TRBV5-1; j_gene: TRBJ1-1; abundance: many; CDR3aa: CASSLGQGWDTEAFF; CDR3nt: TGCGCCAGCAGCCTGGGACAGGGATGGGACACTGAAGCTTTCTTT
d_gene: TRBD1; v_gene: TRBV6-1; j_gene: TRBJ1-6; abundance: many; CDR3aa: CASSLTGGWSPLHF; CDR3nt: TGTGCCAGCAGCCTGACAGGGGGCTGGTCACCCCTCCACTTT
d_gene: NA; v_gene: TRBV5-6; j_gene: TRBJ2-2; abundance: many; CDR3aa: CASTRNTGELFF; CDR3nt: TGTGCCAGCACCCGGAACACCGGGGAGCTGTTTTTT
d_gene: NA; v_gene: TRBV18; j_gene: TRBJ2-3; abundance: few; CDR3aa: CASSKTRENTQYF; CDR3nt: TGTGCCAGCTCCAAGACTAGAGAAAATACGCAGTATTTT
d_gene: NA; v_gene: TRBV7-9; j_gene: TRBJ1-2; abundance: many; CDR3aa: CASSLVTGIEGYTF; CDR3nt: TGTGCCAGCAGCTTAGTTACGGGGATTGAGGGCTACACCTTC
d_gene: TRBD1; v_gene: TRBV10-3; j_gene: TRBJ1-4; abundance: many; CDR3aa: CAISEEDRGGEKLFF; CDR3nt: TGTGCCATCAGCGAGGAGGACAGGGGTGGAGAAAAACTGTTTTTT
d_gene: NA; v_gene: TRBV10-3; j_gene: TRBJ2-2; abundance: many; CDR3aa: CAISGRADTGELFF; CDR3nt: TGTGCCATCTCGGGCAGGGCGGACACCGGGGAGCTGTTTTTT
d_gene: TRBD1; v_gene: TRBV5-1; j_gene: TRBJ1-1; abundance: many; CDR3aa: CASSSGGRMNTEAFF; CDR3nt: TGCGCCAGCAGCTCAGGGGGGAGAATGAACACTGAAGCTTTCTTT
d_gene: NA; v_gene: TRBV12-5; j_gene: TRBJ2-3; abundance: few; CDR3aa: CASGQQGSTDTQYF; CDR3nt: TGTGCTAGTGGTCAACAGGGCAGCACAGATACGCAGTATTTT
d_gene: NA; v_gene: TRBV9; j_gene: TRBJ2-5; abundance: many; CDR3aa: CASSVDRKETQYF; CDR3nt: TGTGCCAGCAGCGTCGACAGAAAAGAGACCCAGTACTTC
d_gene: NA; v_gene: TRBV4-2; j_gene: TRBJ2-1; abundance: NA; CDR3aa: CASSQDPGAYNEQFF; CDR3nt: TGTGCCAGCAGCCAAGATCCGGGGGCCTACAATGAGCAGTTCTTC
d_gene: TRBD2; v_gene: TRBV27; j_gene: TRBJ2-5; abundance: NA; CDR3aa: CASSIRGSGETQYF; CDR3nt: TGTGCCAGCAGTATTCGCGGGAGCGGAGAGACCCAGTACTTC
d_gene: NA; v_gene: TRBV5-1; j_gene: TRBJ2-1; abundance: many; CDR3aa: CASSLVGEKTNEQFF; CDR3nt: TGCGCCAGCAGCTTAGTTGGGGAGAAGACCAATGAGCAGTTCTTC
d_gene: TRBD1; v_gene: TRBV6-1; j_gene: TRBJ2-1; abundance: many; CDR3aa: CASSALTGKLTGEQFF; CDR3nt: TGTGCCAGCAGTGCCTTGACAGGGAAATTGACGGGCGAGCAGTTCTTC
d_gene: TRBD1; v_gene: TRBV27; j_gene: TRBJ2-7; abundance: many; CDR3aa: CASSFGRDRGDEQYF; CDR3nt: TGTGCCAGCAGTTTTGGGAGGGACAGGGGAGACGAGCAGTACTTC
d_gene: NA; v_gene: TRBV29-1; j_gene: TRBJ2-7; abundance: many; CDR3aa: CSVELGYEQYF; CDR3nt: TGCAGCGTTGAACTGGGCTATGAGCAGTACTTC
d_gene: TRBD2; v_gene: TRBV5-1; j_gene: TRBJ2-3; abundance: many; CDR3aa: CASSFSGTSGGDTQYF; CDR3nt: TGCGCCAGCAGCTTCTCCGGGACTAGCGGGGGAGATACGCAGTATTTT
d_gene: NA; v_gene: TRBV30; j_gene: TRBJ1-1; abundance: many; CDR3aa: CAWAQSTEAFF; CDR3nt: TGTGCCTGGGCACAGAGCACTGAAGCTTTCTTT
d_gene: TRBD1; v_gene: TRBV10-3; j_gene: TRBJ1-5; abundance: many; CDR3aa: CASTPGGKGQPQHF; CDR3nt: TGTGCCTCCACTCCAGGGGGCAAAGGGCAGCCCCAGCATTTT
d_gene: TRBD1; v_gene: TRBV5-6; j_gene: TRBJ1-2; abundance: many; CDR3aa: CASSLEGTGAYGYTF; CDR3nt: TGTGCCAGCAGCTTGGAGGGGACAGGGGCCTATGGCTACACCTTC
d_gene: NA; v_gene: TRBV18; j_gene: TRBJ1-2; abundance: many; CDR3aa: CASSPKLGGYGYTF; CDR3nt: TGTGCCAGCTCACCAAAACTCGGTGGCTATGGCTACACCTTC
d_gene: TRBD1; v_gene: TRBV29-1; j_gene: TRBJ2-1; abundance: NA; CDR3aa: CSVLTGGPNEQFF; CDR3nt: TGCAGCGTTTTGACAGGGGGGCCCAATGAGCAGTTCTTC
d_gene: NA; v_gene: TRBV7-9; j_gene: TRBJ1-3; abundance: many; CDR3aa: CASSSGPGNTIYF; CDR3nt: TGTGCCAGCAGCTCCGGTCCTGGAAACACCATATATTTT
d_gene: NA; v_gene: TRBV5-1; j_gene: TRBJ2-1; abundance: few; CDR3aa: CASSLGPGNEQFF; CDR3nt: TGCGCCAGCAGCTTGGGGCCAGGCAATGAGCAGTTCTTC
d_gene: NA; v_gene: TRBV10-1; j_gene: TRBJ1-1; abundance: many; CDR3aa: CASSVARNTEAFF; CDR3nt: TGCGCCAGCAGTGTAGCGAGGAACACTGAAGCTTTCTTT
d_gene: NA; v_gene: TRBV5-6; j_gene: TRBJ2-6; abundance: many; CDR3aa: CASSLWGLSGANVLTF; CDR3nt: TGTGCCAGCAGCTTATGGGGACTCTCTGGGGCCAACGTCCTGACTTTC
d_gene: TRBD1; v_gene: TRBV5-1; j_gene: TRBJ2-7; abundance: many; CDR3aa: CASSRTSAGQASYEQYF; CDR3nt: TGCGCCAGCAGCAGAACTTCCGCGGGACAGGCTAGCTACGAGCAGTACTTC
d_gene: NA; v_gene: TRBV25-1; j_gene: TRBJ2-2; abundance: many; CDR3aa: CASMAGLNTGELFF; CDR3nt: TGTGCCAGCATGGCGGGGTTGAACACCGGGGAGCTGTTTTTT
d_gene: TRBD2; v_gene: TRBV5-1; j_gene: TRBJ2-1; abundance: many; CDR3aa: CASSPGLAGMNEQFF; CDR3nt: TGCGCCAGCAGTCCGGGACTAGCGGGAATGAATGAGCAGTTCTTC
d_gene: NA; v_gene: TRBV13; j_gene: TRBJ1-2; abundance: many; CDR3aa: CASSLGQGLGYTF; CDR3nt: TGTGCCAGCAGCTTAGGCCAGGGGCTTGGCTACACCTTC
d_gene: TRBD2; v_gene: TRBV11-3; j_gene: TRBJ2-1; abundance: many; CDR3aa: CASSLAGGTYNEQFF; CDR3nt: TGTGCCAGCAGCTTAGCGGGAGGGACCTACAATGAGCAGTTCTTC
d_gene: NA; v_gene: TRBV5-6; j_gene: TRBJ2-1; abundance: many; CDR3aa: CASRITSGNEQFF; CDR3nt: TGTGCCAGCAGGATAACCAGCGGCAATGAGCAGTTCTTC
d_gene: TRBD1; v_gene: TRBV7-9; j_gene: TRBJ1-5; abundance: many; CDR3aa: CASSPRDSDSNQPQHF; CDR3nt: TGTGCCAGCAGCCCCAGGGACAGTGATAGCAATCAGCCCCAGCATTTT
d_gene: NA; v_gene: TRBV6-6; j_gene: TRBJ2-3; abundance: many; CDR3aa: CASGVAASSTDTQYF; CDR3nt: TGTGCCAGCGGCGTGGCGGCGTCTAGCACAGATACGCAGTATTTT
d_gene: NA; v_gene: TRBV13; j_gene: TRBJ1-1; abundance: many; CDR3aa: CASSLGEGTEAFF; CDR3nt: TGTGCCAGCAGCTTGGGGGAGGGGACTGAAGCTTTCTTT
d_gene: TRBD2; v_gene: TRBV6-4; j_gene: TRBJ2-2; abundance: many; CDR3aa: CASSETTSGGPGELFF; CDR3nt: TGTGCCAGCAGTGAAACAACTAGCGGGGGACCCGGGGAGCTGTTTTTT
d_gene: TRBD1; v_gene: TRBV12-5; j_gene: TRBJ2-7; abundance: few; CDR3aa: CASGLGGDRAYEQYF; CDR3nt: TGTGCTAGTGGTTTGGGAGGGGACAGAGCCTACGAGCAGTACTTC
d_gene: TRBD1; v_gene: TRBV7-2; j_gene: TRBJ1-2; abundance: NA; CDR3aa: CASSLWGQGNYGYTF; CDR3nt: TGTGCCAGCAGCTTATGGGGACAGGGTAACTATGGCTACACCTTC
d_gene: TRBD1; v_gene: TRBV5-1; j_gene: TRBJ1-6; abundance: many; CDR3aa: CASSLGGQQLADLHF; CDR3nt: TGCGCCAGCAGCTTGGGGGGACAGCAACTTGCGGACCTCCACTTT